One and the same sample provided the 9 T cell receptor beta chains below, sequenced in a study of cytomegalovirus exposure and HLA in healthy donors. Both 60 Vbeta primers and 13 Jbeta primers went into the PCR. Profiled with immunoSEQ multiplex PCR; TCRdb holds only in-frame clones, not every one. The data hold roughly 110,000 clones, with more than 75% observed a single time. The source material was PBMCs. These receptor sequences come from a woman aged 45-65 years in good health and CMV-seropositive.

V is TRBV28 and J is TRBJ1-5; the D is unclear. Germline loops: CDR1 MDHEN, CDR2 SYDVKM. The V end lost 5 bases, the J end lost 4 bases, and 3 bases lay between the germline ends. The CDR3 runs to 11 residues. The CDR3 DNA reads TGTGCCAGCAGTGCGAATCAGCCCCAGCATTTT. Its translation: CASSANQPQHF. The complete variable domain, with remaining parts taken from reference TRBV28 and TRBJ1-5, reads DVKVTQSSRYLVKRTGEKVFLECVQDMDHENMFWYRQDPGLGLRLIYFSYDVKMKEKGDIPEGYSVSREKKERFSLILESASTNQTSMYLCASSANQPQHFGDGTRLSIL.

The gene calls are TRBV10-3 and TRBJ1-5; 7 bases are shared with TRBD1. This CDR3 contains 16 residues. Trimming cost V 2 bases and J 2 bases; bases outside gene matches: 6. The germline V gene has CDR1 ENHRY and CDR2 SYGVKD. CDR3 residues: CAISEEQGSGNQPQHF. In DNA form, the CDR3 reads TGTGCCATCAGTGAGGAACAGGGGAGTGGCAATCAGCCCCAGCATTTT.

The chain's CDR3 is CATSRDIGWAEKLFF. The CDR3 DNA is TGTGCCACCAGCAGAGATATTGGTTGGGCTGAAAAACTGTTTTTT. This sequence joins TRBV15 and TRBJ1-4; D uncertain. Trimming removed 0 bases at V and 7 bases at J, with 12 bases between. Germline V gene data show CDR1 as LNHNV and CDR2 as YYDKDF (reference sequence). This CDR3 contains 15 residues.

This rearrangement joins TRBV25-1 to TRBJ1-1; TRBD1 might be the D (5 bases). CDR1 and CDR2 (germline): MGHDK, SYGVNS. V was trimmed by 6 bases and J by 5 bases, leaving 16 bases between them. This CDR3 is 14 amino acids long. In DNA form, the CDR3 reads TGTGCCAGCAGCCCTATAGGGGCAGGGACTGAAGCTTTCTTT. Its protein is CASSPIGAGTEAFF.

DNA of the CDR3: TGTGCCAGCAGCTTGTGGTCAGGGAACACTGAAGCTTTCTTT. Translating gives CASSLWSGNTEAFF. This chain joins TRBV5-8 and TRBJ1-1; no clear D. The CDR3 sequence is 14 residues long. Germline V CDR1 and CDR2: SGHTS, YDEGEE. The V and J ends lost 1 base and 1 base respectively, with 8 bases between them. The full variable domain, completed using reference TRBV5-8 and TRBJ1-1, is EAGVTQSPTHLIKTRGQQATLRCSPISGHTSVYWYQQALGLGLQFLLWYDEGEERNRGNFPPRFSGRQFPNYSSELNVNALELEDSALYLCASSLWSGNTEAFFGQGTRLTVV.

The gene calls are TRBV9 and TRBJ2-3; no definite D call. With 3 bases removed from V and 4 bases from J, the gap between germline ends came to 18 bases. The CDR3 runs to 16 residues. CDR1 is SGDLS and CDR2 is YYNGEE in the germline V gene. The CDR3, as DNA: TGTGCCAGCAGCGCCTTAGTTAGTCTCCGGGCAGATACGCAGTATTTT. It codes for CASSALVSLRADTQYF.

The chain joins TRBV9 to TRBJ2-5; 11 bases are a match to TRBD1. Gene TRBJ2-7 matches the end of the DNA better, so the J call may be wrong. The CDR3 is made up of 14 amino acids. Germline V CDR1 and CDR2: SGDLS, YYNGEE. The CDR3, as DNA: TGTGCCAGCAGCGTGGGACAGGGGGTCTACGAGCAGTACTTC. The encoded protein is CASSVGQGVYEQYF.

This clone was observed a handful of times. The rearrangement joins TRBV5-4 to TRBJ2-7, with 13 positions matching TRBD2. V shed 4 bases, J shed 3 bases, and the junction held 4 bases outside the gene matches. The CDR3 sequence is 15 residues long. Germline V gene data show CDR1 as SGHNT and CDR2 as YYREEE (reference sequence). The CDR3 DNA reads TGTGCCAGCAGCACCCGACTAGCGGGGGGCTACGAGCAGTACTTC. Its translation: CASSTRLAGGYEQYF.

This chain joins TRBV7-2 and TRBJ2-1; maybe TRBD2 (7 bases). The CDR3 sequence is 14 residues long. The V gene's germline CDR1 is SGHTA and CDR2 FQGNSA. The V end lost 3 bases, the J end lost 7 bases, and 13 bases lay between the germline ends. This chain's CDR3 is CASSFRGGQNEQFF. CDR3 in DNA: TGTGCCAGCAGCTTTAGGGGGGGCCAGAATGAGCAGTTCTTC. Supplemented by reference TRBV7-2 and TRBJ2-1, the full variable domain reads GAGVSQSPSNKVTEKGKDVELRCDPISGHTALYWYRQSLGQGLEFLIYFQGNSAPDKSGLPSDRFSAERTGGSVSTLTIQRTQQEDSAVYLCASSFRGGQNEQFFGPGTRLTVL.